This T cell receptor (beta chain) was observed in a study of T-cell reconstitution after alpha-beta-depleted transplantation in children. It was with unique molecular identifiers that the TCRbeta library was prepared. In TCRdb, the PCR reads were re-called with MiXCR into one record per CDR3 protein. The table lists about 500,000 distinct CDR3 sequences, around a third of them singletons, with about 2.3% in the top ten. CDR1 SGHAT and CDR2 FQNNGV come from the germline V gene. The CDR3 is 18 residues long. Losses at the gene ends were 5 bases for V and 0 bases for J; bases not matched to a gene: 9. V gene TRBV11-2 combines with J gene TRBJ2-6; 8 positions match TRBD1. Sample: PBMCs from the stem cell graft donor, taken from the stem cell graft. The sequence derives from a human donor who donated a stem cell graft to a child with aplastic anemia. The CDR3 spells CASSPRDRLSSGANVLTF. The DNA for the CDR3 is TGTGCCAGCAGCCCCCGGGACAGGCTTTCCTCTGGGGCCAACGTCCTGACTTTC.